This paragraph reports one T cell receptor beta chain. Antigen unknown. This specimen comes from a study of cytomegalovirus exposure and HLA in healthy donors. Study context: HLA-typed donors contributed around 82 million unique TCRs, which were held in an early data release.

PCR involved 60 Vbeta and 13 Jbeta primers. Authors' analysis steps: The authors later counted about 80 million unique TCR beta chains, 9.5 million to 11 million of them shared. Only in-frame clones appear in the TCRdb table, and some are missing; sequencing was by immunoSEQ multiplex PCR. V and J calls and clone size are as listed in that table; D and trimming were resolved from the DNA. The profile shows 70,000 to 85,000 clones, approximately 62% of them singletons. Points from the study as a whole: For most TCR sequences rarity was the rule, although some public TCRs occurred in many donors. Researchers reported in a later analysis that a missense DCLRE1C variant was tied to TCR beta V- and J-gene trimming.

Trimming removed 4 bases at V and 6 bases at J, with 12 bases between. This CDR3 contains 13 residues. Germline lookup yields CDR1 WNHNN and CDR2 SYGVQD (reference sequence). The chain couples TRBV10-1 to TRBJ1-2; a possible D gene is TRBD1 (5 bases). The TCR was taken from a male donor in good health and CMV-seropositive. Source material: PBMCs. Here the CDR3 DNA reads TGCGCCAGCAGTGTGCGGGGGAGGCATGGCTACACCTTC. Translation gives CASSVRGRHGYTF.